The present entry profiles one T cell receptor (beta chain) with its context. As yet, its antigen is unknown. This sample stems from a study of beta chain features in type 1 diabetes. Study conclusions and caveats: A moderate, significant TCRB CDR3 shortening appeared in type 1 diabetes across four CD4+ subsets.

Reverse transcribing all isolated RNA meant expressed TCRB transcripts were sequenced. Generated by immunoSEQ multiplex PCR, the TCRdb table keeps only in-frame clones and is missing some. The repertoire includes hundreds of thousands of clones, around an eighth of them detected once, and about 0.02% sits in the top ten. The V and J ends lost 5 bases and 4 bases, in that order; junction bases with no gene match: 8. CDR1 is MNHEY and CDR2 is SVGAGI in the germline V gene. This CDR3 is built from 15 residues. The rearrangement joins TRBV6-5 to TRBJ2-7, with 10 bases matching TRBD2. The sequencing input was naive CD4+ T cells from blood. The TCR sequence derives from a man between 18 and 29 years old with type 1 diabetes. The CDR3 bases are TGTGCCAGCAGTCCTCCTCTAGCGGGGGAATACGAGCAGTACTTC. This codes for CASSPPLAGEYEQYF.